These 19 T cell receptor beta chains were all obtained from the same sample, sequenced in a study of T cell repertoires in cytomegalovirus infection. Antigen specificity for these receptors is unknown. MiXCR was run by TCRdb on the reads, yielding one entry per CDR3 protein. The table has about 100,000 distinct CDR3 sequences, roughly 40% seen once. The sequences come from CD8+ T cells from cultured PBMCs, collected from culture after CMV antigen stimulation. Receptor source: a human donor in good health (CMV status not recorded). Some clones in this sample may be carry-over from other donors' samples.

The V call is TRBV7-2, the J call TRBJ2-1; tentatively, D is TRBD2 (6 bases). Germline assignment: CDR1 SGHTA and CDR2 FQGNSA. V was clipped by 5 bases and J by 15 bases, with 17 bases between them. The CDR3 is made up of 12 amino acids. Here the CDR3 DNA reads TGTGCCAGCAGCGCGGGGACGGCAGGGCCGTTCTTC. It specifies CASSAGTAGPFF.

This clonotype occurred a few times. The gene calls are TRBV28 and TRBJ2-2; 8 bases are shared with TRBD1. V was pared by 3 bases and J by 3 bases, with 12 bases of the junction left unmatched. Germline V CDR1 and CDR2: MDHEN, SYDVKM. The CDR3 extends over 18 amino acids. As DNA, the CDR3 is TGTGCCAGCAGTTTCTCAGATGGGACAGGCGTAGACACCGGGGAGCTGTTTTTT. Translating gives CASSFSDGTGVDTGELFF.

The chain recombines TRBV11-2 with TRBJ2-2; D remains ambiguous. CDR1 is SGHAT and CDR2 is FQNNGV in the germline V gene. V was trimmed by 0 bases and J by 6 bases, leaving 11 bases between them. This CDR3 spans 15 amino acids. CDR3 in DNA: TGTGCCAGCAGCTTAGATCTAATCCCCGCCGGGGAGCTGTTTTTT. Its protein product is CASSLDLIPAGELFF.

The chain carries TRBV6-1 and TRBJ1-1; unclear D gene. The germline V gene encodes CDR1 MNHNS and CDR2 SASEGT. The CDR3 sequence is 12 residues long. With 3 bases removed from V and 6 bases from J, the gap between germline ends came to 8 bases. The CDR3 is CASSELGSEAFF. The DNA for the CDR3 is TGTGCCAGCAGTGAGTTGGGGTCTGAAGCTTTCTTT.

CDR3: CASRLQTGWSEAFF. CDR3 coding DNA: TGTGCCAGCAGACTCCAGACAGGGTGGTCTGAAGCTTTCTTT. The V gene is TRBV7-6, the J gene TRBJ1-1; 7 bases agree with TRBD1. The CDR3 is 14 amino acids. The germline CDR1 and CDR2 sequences are SGHVS and FNYEAQ. Trimming at V came to 6 bases and at J to 6 bases, leaving 10 bases not matched to a gene.

V is TRBV15 and J is TRBJ2-7; D unclear. Trimming removed 5 bases at V and 7 bases at J, with 18 bases between. Per the germline V gene, CDR1 is LNHNV and CDR2 is YYDKDF (reference sequence). The CDR3 has 14 residues. CDR3 bases: TGTGCCACCAGCTCCAGCCCGACATCCCCGGAGCAGTACTTC. It encodes CATSSSPTSPEQYF.

This clonotype was found a few times. This chain links TRBV6-6 with TRBJ2-7; the match to TRBD2 covers 8 bases. The CDR3 runs 15 residues. Germline V lookup: CDR1 MNHNY, CDR2 SVGAGI (reference sequence). Unmatched junction bases numbered 5, after V lost 0 bases and J lost 4 bases. CDR3 residues: CASSYSASGGYEQYF. The CDR3 DNA sequence: TGTGCCAGCAGTTACTCGGCGAGCGGGGGTTACGAGCAGTACTTC.

This clonotype has a count of ten or more. The V and J genes are TRBV2 and TRBJ2-1, with TRBD2 as a possible D gene (6 bases). The V end lost 4 bases, the J end lost 0 bases, and 10 bases lay between the germline ends. The CDR3 sequence is 15 residues long. CDR1 is SNHLY and CDR2 is FYNNEI in the germline V gene. The CDR3 DNA sequence: TGTGCCAGCAGTGGTGGGGGGAGCTCCTACAATGAGCAGTTCTTC. Protein: CASSGGGSSYNEQFF.

CDR3 loop: CASSRTQGTSYEQYF. CDR3 DNA sequence: TGTGCCAGCAGCCGTACCCAGGGGACTTCCTACGAGCAGTACTTC. The chain is built from TRBV7-2 and TRBJ2-7; D possibly matches TRBD1 or TRBD2 (6 bases each). Germline V CDR1 and CDR2: SGHTA, FQGNSA. The ends were cut back, 5 bases at V and 1 base at J, with 15 bases in the middle. CDR3 size: 15 residues.

The chain links TRBV20-1 to TRBJ2-1, with TRBD2 matching over 9 bases. J lost 3 bases, V lost 5 bases, and 8 bases had no gene match. This CDR3 has 15 amino acids. Germline V gives CDR1 DFQATT, CDR2 SNEGSKA (reference sequence). The CDR3 DNA sequence: TGCAGTGCTGGGCCGGGACTAGCAAGCTACAATGAGCAGTTCTTC. This translates into CSAGPGLASYNEQFF.

V gene TRBV5-3 combines with J gene TRBJ2-7; no firm D call. TRBV5-3 is identified as an open reading frame with a role that is uncertain. With 9 bases removed from V and 0 bases from J, the gap between germline ends came to 16 bases. This CDR3 is built from 14 residues. CDR3 bases: TGTGCCAACAGTCTGACTCGCTACTCCTACGAGCAGTACTTC. It codes for CANSLTRYSYEQYF.

V and J are TRBV4-1 and TRBJ2-3; D is possibly TRBD2 (9 bases). Germline V gene data show CDR1 as MGHRA and CDR2 as YSYEKL. CDR3 size: 16 residues. Trimming stripped 3 bases from V and 9 bases from J, with 22 bases between. In nucleotides, the CDR3 is TGCGCCAGCAGCCAGGTCCCTAGCGGGGACAGGCGGACGCAGTATTTT. This encodes CASSQVPSGDRRTQYF.

The chain couples TRBV19 to TRBJ1-2; the D gene is possibly TRBD1 (6 bases). The CDR3 is made up of 15 amino acids. CDR1 is LNHDA, CDR2 SQIVND, per germline (reference sequence). The ends were cut back, 3 bases at V and 7 bases at J, with 18 bases in the middle. CDR3 loop: CASSIVVRGRIGYTF. The CDR3 DNA follows: TGTGCCAGTAGTATTGTCGTCAGGGGCCGGATTGGCTACACCTTC.

V gene TRBV10-3 combines with J gene TRBJ1-5; 8 positions agree with TRBD1. J was trimmed by 0 bases and V by 0 bases; bases with no gene match: 4. Looked up from germline, CDR1 is ENHRY and CDR2 is SYGVKD. The CDR3 length is 17 residues. CDR3 nucleotides: TGTGCCATCAGTGAGTCTCTACAGGGGGATAGCAATCAGCCCCAGCATTTT. Its translation is CAISESLQGDSNQPQHF.

This chain links TRBV7-9 with TRBJ1-1, with 11 bases that match TRBD1. V lost 4 bases and J lost 4; bases outside the gene matches: 11. The CDR3 sequence is 17 residues long. The germline V gene encodes CDR1 SEHNR and CDR2 FQNEAQ (reference sequence). The CDR3 is CASSSPDRGLLGTEAFF. The CDR3 DNA reads as TGTGCCAGCAGCTCACCGGACAGGGGGCTATTGGGCACTGAAGCTTTCTTT.

This clonotype was observed a few times. The chain recombines TRBV7-6 with TRBJ2-7; 10 bases are shared with TRBD2. CDR1 is SGHVS and CDR2 is FNYEAQ in the germline V gene. The CDR3 length is 15 residues. Losses at the gene ends were 3 bases for V and 3 bases for J; bases not matched to a gene: 5. The chain's CDR3 is CASSFTSGDFYEQYF. The CDR3 nucleotides read TGTGCCAGCAGCTTCACTAGCGGGGACTTCTACGAGCAGTACTTC. The full variable domain, with the rest looked up from reference TRBV7-6 and TRBJ2-7, is GAGVSQSPRYKVTKRGQDVALRCDPISGHVSLYWYRQALGQGPEFLTYFNYEAQQDKSGLPNDRFSAERPEGSISTLTIQRTEQRDSAMYRCASSFTSGDFYEQYFGPGTRLTVT.

CDR3 DNA sequence: TGTGCCAGTAGTATAGCTACAGCCAGCACCGGGGAGCTGTTTTTT. This translates into CASSIATASTGELFF. The rearrangement uses TRBV19 and TRBJ2-2; D is unclear. This CDR3 region has 15 residues. Trimming removed 1 base from V and 4 bases from J, with 10 bases in between. The germline V gene encodes CDR1 LNHDA and CDR2 SQIVND (reference sequence).

There are a few counts of this clonotype. The chain is built from TRBV7-6 and TRBJ2-7; 8 positions agree with TRBD2. Germline V lookup: CDR1 SGHVS, CDR2 FNYEAQ. The CDR3 runs to 15 residues. With 3 bases clipped from V and 3 bases from J, the junction kept 7 bases outside the gene matches. CDR3 DNA sequence: TGTGCCAGCAGCTTCGGCGGGGGGCTCGGCTACGAGCAGTACTTC. Residues: CASSFGGGLGYEQYF.

This clonotype was detected ten times or more. The J gene is TRBJ1-1, the V gene TRBV12-3 or TRBV12-4; D is undetermined. This CDR3 is 13 amino acids long. Trimming removed 6 bases at V and 0 bases at J, with 8 bases between. CDR3 sequence (DNA): TGTGCCAGCAGACAGTTCATGAACACTGAAGCTTTCTTT. This encodes CASRQFMNTEAFF.